The 21 T cell receptor beta chains below all came from one sample that was sequenced in a study of a mutant IDH1 vaccine in newly diagnosed glioma. Time point in this sample: week 47, end of study. The investigators gave 300 ug of mutant IDH1 20-mer peptide in each vaccine dose, together with topical imiquimod. Only in-frame clones appear in the TCRdb table, and some are missing; sequencing was by immunoSEQ multiplex PCR. The sample shows 90,000 to 100,000 clones, nearly 90% of them seen only once. Their specific antigens are unknown. The starting material was PBMCs, obtained from a glioma patient whose treatment included an IDH1 peptide vaccine. These TCRs come from a woman in her forties or fifties with glioma.

The chain is built from TRBV7-3 and TRBJ1-1, with D unclear. Germline assignment: CDR1 SGHTA and CDR2 FQGTGA. Trimming removed 6 bases from V and 1 base from J, with 12 bases in between. The CDR3 extends over 14 amino acids. The CDR3 region has the DNA TGTGCCAGCAGTCCGACCCCGGGGAACACTGAAGCTTTCTTT. This sequence encodes CASSPTPGNTEAFF.

The chain joins TRBV19 to TRBJ1-5; possible D gene TRBD1, 6 bases. Trimming left V 5 bases short and J 0 bases short, with 14 bases between. CDR3 length equals 16 residues. CDR1 and CDR2 from the germline V gene are LNHDA and SQIVND (reference sequence). CDR3 DNA sequence: TGTGCCAGTAGTGCACAGGGTCCTGCTAGCAATCAGCCCCAGCATTTT. This translates into CASSAQGPASNQPQHF.

The CDR3 spells CASSEARPFRPGNTEAFF. For the CDR3, the DNA is TGTGCCAGCAGTGAAGCGCGACCTTTTAGGCCGGGGAACACTGAAGCTTTCTTT. J is TRBJ1-1 and V is TRBV2; D gene uncertain. The CDR3 length is 18 residues. CDR1 and CDR2 from the germline V gene are SNHLY and FYNNEI. Trimming took off 0 bases at V and 1 base at J, with 18 bases between the two ends.

The V call is TRBV29-1, the J call TRBJ1-5; D is perhaps TRBD1 (6 bases). Trimming took 5 bases from V and 2 from J, leaving 16 bases between them. The CDR3 spans 15 residues. Per the germline V gene, CDR1 is SQVTM and CDR2 is ANQGSEA. CDR3 sequence: CSVLVQGNGNQPQHF. The CDR3 nucleotides are TGCAGCGTTCTCGTACAGGGAAACGGCAATCAGCCCCAGCATTTT.

This chain links TRBV27 with TRBJ1-2, with TRBD1 as a possible D gene (6 bases). CDR3 length: 12 amino acids. Trimming took off 6 bases at V and 7 bases at J, with 12 bases between the two ends. Per the germline V gene, CDR1 is MNHEY and CDR2 is SMNVEV (reference sequence). The CDR3 nucleotides read TGTGCCAGCAGCCCCGGGGGGGCTGGCTACACCTTC. Translated: CASSPGGAGYTF.

J is TRBJ2-2 and V is TRBV11-2, with D hard to call. Germline loops: CDR1 SGHAT, CDR2 FQNNGV. The CDR3 length is 14 residues. Between the trimmed V and J ends, which lost 5 bases and 1 base, there was a span of 8 bases. CDR3: CASSPGVNTGELFF. CDR3 DNA sequence: TGTGCCAGCAGCCCTGGGGTGAACACCGGGGAGCTGTTTTTT.

The chain employs TRBV28 and TRBJ2-7; 9 bases are shared with TRBD2. The germline V gene has CDR1 MDHEN and CDR2 SYDVKM. The trim removed 4 bases at V and 5 bases at J, leaving 12 bases unmatched. The CDR3 totals 16 residues. The CDR3 here is CASSSEGASGKHEQYF. The DNA for the CDR3 is TGTGCCAGCAGTTCTGAGGGGGCTAGCGGGAAGCACGAGCAGTACTTC.

This chain links TRBV20-1 with TRBJ2-7; D unresolved. Germline V gene data show CDR1 as DFQATT and CDR2 as SNEGSKA (reference sequence). The V end lost 2 bases, the J end lost 6 bases, and 8 bases lay between the germline ends. The CDR3 extends over 11 amino acids. The CDR3 sequence is CSARPVSEQYF. CDR3 DNA sequence: TGCAGTGCTAGACCCGTTTCCGAGCAGTACTTC.

The V and J genes are TRBV29-1 and TRBJ1-3; D call uncertain. Germline CDR1 reads SQVTM; CDR2 reads ANQGSEA. Between the trimmed V and J ends, which lost 3 bases and 0 bases, there was a span of 6 bases. There are 13 residues in the CDR3. CDR3 loop: CSVDSDSGNTIYF. The CDR3 DNA reads TGCAGCGTTGACAGTGACTCTGGAAACACCATATATTTT.

Judged by abundance, this clone is medium-sized. The genes are TRBV2 and TRBJ1-2, with D hard to call. The germline gives CDR1 SNHLY, CDR2 FYNNEI. Trimming shortened V by 3 bases and J by 5 bases, and 10 bases separated the two germline ends. The CDR3 runs to 13 residues. CDR3 coding DNA: TGTGCCAGCAGTGATGCGGCAGCGTATGGCTACACCTTC. Protein product: CASSDAAAYGYTF.

The CDR3 nucleotides are TGTGCCAGCAGCCCCGGTAGCAGCATCGACGAGCAGTACTTC. This gives the protein CASSPGSSIDEQYF. The chain is built from TRBV5-6 and TRBJ2-7, with D uncertain. This CDR3 has 14 amino acids. CDR1 and CDR2 from the germline V gene are SGHDT and YYEEEE. With 4 bases removed from V and 5 bases from J, the gap between germline ends came to 16 bases.

This clone has a handful of counts. This sequence joins TRBV5-4 and TRBJ2-6; D call uncertain. The CDR3 is 15 amino acids. Trimming cost V 4 bases and J 0 bases, with 8 bases left between them. From germline, CDR1 is SGHNT and CDR2 YYREEE (reference sequence). The CDR3 is CASSRTGSGANVLTF. The CDR3 DNA sequence: TGTGCCAGCAGCCGGACGGGCTCTGGGGCCAACGTCCTGACTTTC.

V usage is TRBV2 and J usage is TRBJ2-3, with D possibly being TRBD2 (5 bases). V was trimmed by 3 bases and J by 6 bases, leaving 19 bases between them. The CDR3 runs to 16 residues. CDR1 is SNHLY, CDR2 FYNNEI, per germline. The CDR3 region is CASSDNLAGPGDTQYF. The CDR3 nucleotides are TGTGCCAGCAGTGATAATCTGGCCGGGCCGGGGGATACGCAGTATTTT.

By sample share, this clone is medium-sized (0.01 to 0.1%). CDR3 in DNA: TGTGCCAGCAGCGACACAGGGGCTGGGGCCAACGTCCTGACTTTC. The encoded protein is CASSDTGAGANVLTF. This chain connects TRBV6-5 to TRBJ2-6, with 7 bases identical to TRBD1. Losses at the gene ends were 6 bases for V and 2 bases for J; bases not matched to a gene: 4. Germline CDR1 is MNHEY and CDR2 is SVGAGI. This CDR3 has 15 amino acids.

This chain connects TRBV27 to TRBJ2-7; D is possibly TRBD1 (6 bases). The V gene's germline CDR1 is MNHEY and CDR2 SMNVEV (reference sequence). Trimming cost V 0 bases and J 6 bases, with 15 bases left between them. CDR3 length: 15 amino acids. CDR3 sequence (DNA): TGTGCCAGCAGTTTATCCCTTCTGGGGGCGGGCGAGCAGTACTTC. It codes for CASSLSLLGAGEQYF.

This clone showed up just a few times. The V call is TRBV28, the J call TRBJ2-2, with D hard to call. CDR1 is MDHEN, CDR2 SYDVKM, per germline. The CDR3 is 12 residues long. V shed 2 bases and J shed 4 bases, with 2 bases lying between them. CDR3 protein: CASSLSTGELFF. The CDR3 nucleotides read TGTGCCAGCAGTTTAAGCACCGGGGAGCTGTTTTTT.

The rearrangement links TRBV30 to TRBJ2-5; D gene ambiguous. This CDR3 spans 12 amino acids. Trimming stripped 3 bases from V and 4 bases from J, with 9 bases between. Germline CDR1 and CDR2: GTSNPN and SVGIG (reference sequence). CDR3 in amino acids: CAWRGLGETQYF. Here the CDR3 DNA reads TGTGCCTGGAGGGGGTTGGGAGAGACCCAGTACTTC.

The chain combines TRBV5-1 with TRBJ1-3; the match to TRBD1 covers 7 bases. The V gene end was trimmed by 3 bases and the J gene end by 0 bases; junction bases not matched to a gene: 6. The CDR3 runs 16 residues. Germline values: CDR1 SGHRS, CDR2 YFSETQ. CDR3 nucleotide sequence: TGCGCCAGCAGCTACCGGACAGGAAACTCTGGAAACACCATATATTTT. Its protein is CASSYRTGNSGNTIYF.

This rearrangement joins TRBV9 to TRBJ2-5; TRBD1 aligns across 10 bases. Germline V gene data show CDR1 as SGDLS and CDR2 as YYNGEE. CDR3 length equals 14 residues. V dropped 4 bases and J dropped 5; count of bases not matched to a gene: 5. The DNA of the CDR3 is TGTGCCAGCAGCCAGGGACAGGGGTTCGAGACCCAGTACTTC. It translates to CASSQGQGFETQYF.

V is TRBV12-5 and J is TRBJ2-7, with 9 bases aligning to TRBD1. The J segment lost 5 bases and the V segment lost 2 bases, leaving 7 bases of the junction unmatched. Germline V gives CDR1 LGHNT, CDR2 FRNRAP. The CDR3 has 15 amino acids. The CDR3 region has the DNA TGTGCTAGTGGTTTGCCCGGGACAGGGTCAGACGAGCAGTACTTC. Translation gives CASGLPGTGSDEQYF.

The V call is TRBV19, the J call TRBJ1-5; D may be TRBD1 (6 bases). Germline V lookup: CDR1 LNHDA, CDR2 SQIVND (reference sequence). Trimming removed 7 bases from V and 0 bases from J, with 13 bases in between. CDR3 size: 15 residues. CDR3 DNA: TGTGCCAGTACCTCGGACAGCTATAGCAATCAGCCCCAGCATTTT. Its translation is CASTSDSYSNQPQHF.